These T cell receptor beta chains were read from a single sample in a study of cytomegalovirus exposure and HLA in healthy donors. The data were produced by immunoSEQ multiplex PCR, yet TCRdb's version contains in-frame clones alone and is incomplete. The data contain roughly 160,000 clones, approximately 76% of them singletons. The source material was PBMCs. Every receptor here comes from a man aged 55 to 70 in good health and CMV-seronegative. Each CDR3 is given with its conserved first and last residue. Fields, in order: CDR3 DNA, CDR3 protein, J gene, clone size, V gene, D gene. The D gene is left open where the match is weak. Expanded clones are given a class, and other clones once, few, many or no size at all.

TGTGCCAGCAGTCTCATAACTCCGGGACTAGCGGGAGGGGGGGAGACCCAGTACTTC,CASSLITPGLAGGGETQYF,TRBJ2-5,NA,TRBV27,TRBD2
TGTGCTAGTTCGTCGAACACCGGGGAGCTGTTTTTT,CASSSNTGELFF,TRBJ2-2,NA,TRBV12-5,NA
TGTGCCAGCAGCTTGGACAAAGGTACGCAGTATTTT,CASSLDKGTQYF,TRBJ2-3,NA,TRBV7-3,NA
TGCGCCAGCAGTGAGTCCGGCTACGAGCAGTACTTC,CASSESGYEQYF,TRBJ2-7,NA,TRBV10-2,NA
TGTGCCAGCAGCTTGGGGACTAGTCGGTCCTACAATGAGCAGTTCTTC,CASSLGTSRSYNEQFF,TRBJ2-1,once,TRBV5-4,TRBD2
TGTGCCAGCAGCTTAGTAGGAGGGGACTCCTACGAGCAGTACTTC,CASSLVGGDSYEQYF,TRBJ2-7,NA,TRBV13,NA
TGCGCCAGCAGCCAAGGGGGGACAACCAATCAGCCCCAGCATTTT,CASSQGGTTNQPQHF,TRBJ1-5,NA,TRBV4-1,NA
TGTGCCAGTAGTAGGACAGTTAACACTGAAGCTTTCTTT,CASSRTVNTEAFF,TRBJ1-1,NA,TRBV19,NA
TGTGCCATCTTTGACAGGATAAGCTCCTACAATGAGCAGTTCTTC,CAIFDRISSYNEQFF,TRBJ2-1,NA,TRBV6-4,NA
TGTGCCAGCATCACCTACGGGACAGGGGGCAATCAGCCCCAGCATTTT,CASITYGTGGNQPQHF,TRBJ1-5,NA,TRBV28,TRBD1
TGCGCCAGCAGTGAAGCCGGGACAGGGCACTACAATGAGCAGTTCTTC,CASSEAGTGHYNEQFF,TRBJ2-1,NA,TRBV10-2,TRBD1
TGTGCCAGCAGCGCGCATCAGGGCAGCTCCTATAATTCACCCCTCCACTTT,CASSAHQGSSYNSPLHF,TRBJ1-6,NA,TRBV7-8,NA
TGTGCCAGCAGCTCCGGACAGATAAACATTCAGTACTTC,CASSSGQINIQYF,TRBJ2-4,NA,TRBV7-2,NA
TGTGCCAGCAGTTTCAGGGGGCCTGGAAACACCATATATTTT,CASSFRGPGNTIYF,TRBJ1-3,NA,TRBV27,TRBD1
TGCAGCGTTGCCTCGGGACAGGGTAACTATGGCTACACCTTC,CSVASGQGNYGYTF,TRBJ1-2,NA,TRBV29-1,TRBD1
TGTGCCAGCAGCTTAGCCCCGAGGGAGGGTATCTATGGCTACACCTTC,CASSLAPREGIYGYTF,TRBJ1-2,NA,TRBV7-9,NA
TGTGCCAGCAGTTACTCGCGGGGGCGCGGGGATACGCAGTATTTT,CASSYSRGRGDTQYF,TRBJ2-3,NA,TRBV6-6,NA
TGTGCCAGCAGTGAACGGGGGGGCGGGGCAGATACGCAGTATTTT,CASSERGGGADTQYF,TRBJ2-3,few,TRBV6-4,TRBD2
TGTGCCTGGAGTTCAAGACAGGGTAGGAGAACTGAAGCTTTCTTT,CAWSSRQGRRTEAFF,TRBJ1-1,NA,TRBV30,TRBD1
TGTGCCAGCAGCTTAACCGCAGGGGCCTACGAGCAGTACTTC,CASSLTAGAYEQYF,TRBJ2-7,NA,TRBV11-2,NA
TGTGCCAGCAGCCGGGACAGGGAATATGGCTACACCTTC,CASSRDREYGYTF,TRBJ1-2,NA,TRBV11-2,TRBD1
TGTGCCAGCAGCACTGGGGGGGGATGGTTAGATGAGCAGTTCTTC,CASSTGGGWLDEQFF,TRBJ2-1,NA,TRBV21-1,NA
TGTGCCAGCAGACGGACAGGGTTCGCCGAGCAGTACTTC,CASRRTGFAEQYF,TRBJ2-7,NA,TRBV11-2,TRBD1
TGTGCCACCAGCAGAGGGTCGGCAGGGGGCTACGAGCAGTACTTC,CATSRGSAGGYEQYF,TRBJ2-7,few,TRBV15,TRBD1